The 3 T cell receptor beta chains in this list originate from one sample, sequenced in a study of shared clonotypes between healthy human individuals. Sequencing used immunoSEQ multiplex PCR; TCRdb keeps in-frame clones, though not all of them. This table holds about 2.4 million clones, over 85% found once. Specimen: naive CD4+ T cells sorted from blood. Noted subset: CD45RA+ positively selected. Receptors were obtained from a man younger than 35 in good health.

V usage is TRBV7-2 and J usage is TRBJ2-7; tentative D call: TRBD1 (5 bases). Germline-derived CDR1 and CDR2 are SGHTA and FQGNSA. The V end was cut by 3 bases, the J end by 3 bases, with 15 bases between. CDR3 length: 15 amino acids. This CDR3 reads CASSFSDRNLYEQYF. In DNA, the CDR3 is TGTGCCAGCAGCTTTTCAGACAGAAATCTCTACGAGCAGTACTTC.

The CDR3 here is CASSPRPAGTQYF. In DNA form, the CDR3 reads TGTGCCAGCAGCCCCCGCCCCGCCGGGACCCAGTACTTC. The V gene is TRBV7-2, the J gene TRBJ2-5; D gene unclear. Trimming removed 5 bases at V and 7 bases at J, with 14 bases between. Per germline, CDR1 SGHTA and CDR2 FQGNSA. This CDR3 has 13 residues. Looking up the rest from reference TRBV7-2 and TRBJ2-5 gives the full variable domain: GAGVSQSPSNKVTEKGKDVELRCDPISGHTALYWYRQSLGQGLEFLIYFQGNSAPDKSGLPSDRFSAERTGGSVSTLTIQRTQQEDSAVYLCASSPRPAGTQYFGPGTRLLVL.

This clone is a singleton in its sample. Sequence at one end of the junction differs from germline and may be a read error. The CDR3 DNA sequence: TGTGCCAGCACTTTAGGATGGGGATCCTACAATGAGCAGTTCTTC. This translates into CASTLGWGSYNEQFF. V gene TRBV28 combines with J gene TRBJ2-1; D ambiguous. The length of the CDR3 is 15 residues. Looked up from germline, CDR1 is MDHEN and CDR2 is SYDVKM.